A selection of T cell receptor beta chains follows, all from one sample in a study of T-cell reconstitution after alpha-beta-depleted transplantation in children. TCRdb reprocessed the PCR reads with MiXCR, giving one entry per CDR3 protein. The repertoire holds 450,000 to 600,000 distinct CDR3 sequences, with 10% to 15% as singletons. Sequencing was performed on PBMCs, mostly from graft donor cells, taken 360 days after TCRalphabeta/CD19-depleted stem cell transplant. Receptor source: a male patient younger than 18 who had a stem cell transplant for acute myeloid leukemia, so the T cells may come from the graft donor. Each CDR3 is given with its conserved first and last residue. Clone size is not always given. Where it is, it says once, few, many or a class for expanded clones.

v_call: TRBV20-1
j_call: TRBJ2-3
cdr3_length: 15
clone_size: -
cdr3_aa: CSAVLGAGSTDTQYF

v_call: TRBV20-1
j_call: TRBJ1-1
cdr3_length: 13
clone_size: few
cdr3_aa: CSGPVRMNTEAFF

v_call: TRBV20-1
j_call: TRBJ2-7
cdr3_length: 13
clone_size: -
cdr3_aa: CSACGQSVDEQYF

v_call: TRBV12-3/TRBV12-4
j_call: TRBJ2-7
cdr3_length: 16
clone_size: few
cdr3_aa: CASSLAEREVPYEQYF

v_call: TRBV5-1
j_call: TRBJ2-7
cdr3_length: 12
clone_size: few
cdr3_aa: CASSWRGDEQYF

v_call: TRBV7-2
j_call: TRBJ2-7
cdr3_length: 15
clone_size: -
cdr3_aa: CASSRAGHYSYEQYF

v_call: TRBV10-3
j_call: TRBJ2-1
cdr3_length: 15
clone_size: few
cdr3_aa: CAISELRQGGMKQFF

v_call: TRBV7-3
j_call: TRBJ2-1
cdr3_length: 12
clone_size: -
cdr3_aa: CASWGGVGEQFF

v_call: TRBV12-3/TRBV12-4
j_call: TRBJ1-2
cdr3_length: 15
clone_size: -
cdr3_aa: CASSTGVGSNYGYTF

v_call: TRBV3-1
j_call: TRBJ1-6
cdr3_length: 15
clone_size: few
cdr3_aa: CASSQDTGRNSPLHF

v_call: TRBV4-3
j_call: TRBJ2-7
cdr3_length: 15
clone_size: -
cdr3_aa: CASSQDTLALYEQYF

v_call: TRBV25-1
j_call: TRBJ1-5
cdr3_length: 15
clone_size: -
cdr3_aa: CASSGRGHSNQPQHF

v_call: TRBV9
j_call: TRBJ2-1
cdr3_length: 16
clone_size: -
cdr3_aa: CASSVVGPSSYNEQFF

v_call: TRBV5-5
j_call: TRBJ2-7
cdr3_length: 14
clone_size: -
cdr3_aa: CASSSLALKYEQYF

v_call: TRBV28
j_call: TRBJ1-2
cdr3_length: 13
clone_size: -
cdr3_aa: CASSLLRSSGYTF

v_call: TRBV4-2
j_call: TRBJ2-1
cdr3_length: 17
clone_size: -
cdr3_aa: CASSHNSGPLSYNEQFF

v_call: TRBV20-1
j_call: TRBJ2-1
cdr3_length: 14
clone_size: many
cdr3_aa: CSARETSGKNEQFF

v_call: TRBV28
j_call: TRBJ1-6
cdr3_length: 16
clone_size: many
cdr3_aa: CASSLSTGNYNSPLHF

v_call: TRBV11-2
j_call: TRBJ2-5
cdr3_length: 15
clone_size: -
cdr3_aa: CASSSYGQFPETQYF

v_call: TRBV20-1
j_call: TRBJ2-7
cdr3_length: 15
clone_size: few
cdr3_aa: CSARDRDRTPYEQYF

v_call: TRBV4-3
j_call: TRBJ2-3
cdr3_length: 15
clone_size: few
cdr3_aa: CASSLGLGGVDTQYF

v_call: TRBV7-9
j_call: TRBJ2-1
cdr3_length: 14
clone_size: few
cdr3_aa: CASISRQEYYEQFF

v_call: TRBV15
j_call: TRBJ2-2
cdr3_length: 14
clone_size: many
cdr3_aa: CATSRVRGPGELFF

v_call: TRBV20-1
j_call: TRBJ2-5
cdr3_length: 13
clone_size: -
cdr3_aa: CSAGGSWQETQYF

v_call: TRBV25-1
j_call: TRBJ2-6
cdr3_length: 17
clone_size: few
cdr3_aa: CASSDPGQGAGANVLTF

v_call: TRBV25-1
j_call: TRBJ2-5
cdr3_length: 13
clone_size: -
cdr3_aa: CASSEPGMETQYF

v_call: TRBV6-2/TRBV6-3
j_call: TRBJ2-7
cdr3_length: 16
clone_size: many
cdr3_aa: CASSYPTSGRAYEQYF

v_call: TRBV7-3
j_call: TRBJ2-1
cdr3_length: 12
clone_size: many
cdr3_aa: CASSLDSDEQFF

v_call: TRBV5-1
j_call: TRBJ2-7
cdr3_length: 11
clone_size: -
cdr3_aa: CASSCGYEQYF

v_call: TRBV12-3/TRBV12-4
j_call: TRBJ2-5
cdr3_length: 15
clone_size: -
cdr3_aa: CASSLPTGSQETQYF

v_call: TRBV28
j_call: TRBJ1-5
cdr3_length: 17
clone_size: -
cdr3_aa: CASSSHQGGGGDQPQHF

v_call: TRBV6-5
j_call: TRBJ1-4
cdr3_length: 17
clone_size: -
cdr3_aa: CASSYTGTGIPEGKLFF

v_call: TRBV18
j_call: TRBJ2-3
cdr3_length: 15
clone_size: -
cdr3_aa: CASSPYRASTDTQYF

v_call: TRBV4-1
j_call: TRBJ2-7
cdr3_length: 15
clone_size: few
cdr3_aa: CASSQFAGRPREQYF

v_call: TRBV7-3
j_call: TRBJ2-7
cdr3_length: 15
clone_size: few
cdr3_aa: CASSSLVGGPYEQYF

v_call: TRBV28
j_call: TRBJ2-3
cdr3_length: 18
clone_size: many
cdr3_aa: CASSLWRGGTGSTDTQYF

v_call: TRBV20-1
j_call: TRBJ2-7
cdr3_length: 13
clone_size: few
cdr3_aa: CSAPRRSSYEQYF

v_call: TRBV10-3
j_call: TRBJ1-2
cdr3_length: 15
clone_size: -
cdr3_aa: CAISEKGSFVYGYTF

v_call: TRBV20-1
j_call: TRBJ1-1
cdr3_length: 14
clone_size: -
cdr3_aa: CSASPGTLNTEAFF

v_call: TRBV18
j_call: TRBJ2-7
cdr3_length: 16
clone_size: -
cdr3_aa: CASSTRGREGSYEQYF

v_call: TRBV10-3
j_call: TRBJ2-1
cdr3_length: 11
clone_size: many
cdr3_aa: CAISRGDEQFF

v_call: TRBV4-1
j_call: TRBJ2-7
cdr3_length: 16
clone_size: few
cdr3_aa: CASSPTTSGISYEQYF

v_call: TRBV10-3
j_call: TRBJ2-7
cdr3_length: 17
clone_size: many
cdr3_aa: CAISEWGTSPPQYEQYF

v_call: TRBV28
j_call: TRBJ1-2
cdr3_length: 13
clone_size: few
cdr3_aa: CASTPRSGGGYTF

v_call: TRBV7-3
j_call: TRBJ2-1
cdr3_length: 15
clone_size: -
cdr3_aa: CASSPLLGSYNEQFF

v_call: TRBV20-1
j_call: TRBJ2-2
cdr3_length: 17
clone_size: -
cdr3_aa: CSAPKGGSGRVYGELFF

v_call: TRBV28
j_call: TRBJ2-3
cdr3_length: 15
clone_size: few
cdr3_aa: CASSPLLMMSDTQYF

v_call: TRBV6-5
j_call: TRBJ2-1
cdr3_length: 17
clone_size: few
cdr3_aa: CASSYSRTSEGWDEQFF

v_call: TRBV18
j_call: TRBJ2-5
cdr3_length: 11
clone_size: -
cdr3_aa: CASSPHETQYF

v_call: TRBV7-3
j_call: TRBJ2-1
cdr3_length: 15
clone_size: many
cdr3_aa: CASSLAGESYNEQFF

v_call: TRBV18
j_call: TRBJ2-1
cdr3_length: 19
clone_size: few
cdr3_aa: CASSPGGMDRPYSYNEQFF

v_call: TRBV20-1
j_call: TRBJ2-3
cdr3_length: 14
clone_size: few
cdr3_aa: CSALGQTSTDTQYF

v_call: TRBV7-3
j_call: TRBJ2-2
cdr3_length: 14
clone_size: few
cdr3_aa: CASSLTRGVGELFF

v_call: TRBV24-1
j_call: TRBJ2-5
cdr3_length: 15
clone_size: many
cdr3_aa: CATSDLTGTSKTQYF

v_call: TRBV7-8
j_call: TRBJ2-3
cdr3_length: 18
clone_size: many
cdr3_aa: CASSLYSGRALGTDTQYF

v_call: TRBV7-2
j_call: TRBJ2-7
cdr3_length: 15
clone_size: few
cdr3_aa: CASRPTGGVPYEQYF

v_call: TRBV25-1
j_call: TRBJ2-6
cdr3_length: 17
clone_size: many
cdr3_aa: CASSAAGQGTGANVLTF

v_call: TRBV10-3
j_call: TRBJ2-5
cdr3_length: 11
clone_size: many
cdr3_aa: CAISQKETQYF

v_call: TRBV6-4
j_call: TRBJ2-1
cdr3_length: 16
clone_size: many
cdr3_aa: CASRAVADSSYNEQFF

v_call: TRBV4-3
j_call: TRBJ2-1
cdr3_length: 20
clone_size: few
cdr3_aa: CASRPDQSGRASGSYNEQFF